This paragraph reports one T cell receptor beta chain. This entry belongs to a study of blood T cell repertoires in COVID-19. Study summary: Both acute and convalescent COVID-19 samples were obtained from the United States, Italy and Spain. PBMCs, B-cell-depleted T cells, or T cells were the source of the cDNA or gDNA that made up the material.

Trimming cost V 7 bases and J 5 bases, with 12 bases left between them. Germline CDR1 is WNHNN and CDR2 is SYGVQD (reference sequence). The CDR3 is 13 residues long. Authors' data handling: How many nucleated cells were present was estimated from reference gene primer amplification. Assay used: immunoSEQ multiplex PCR; TCRdb lists only in-frame clones, some missing. That table furnishes V, J and clone size, whereas the DNA furnished D and trimming. The data contain more than 250,000 clones, 65% to 85% of them singletons. This chain connects TRBV10-1 to TRBJ1-3, with D possibly TRBD1 on 5 matching bases. The sequence came from a woman in her fifties or sixties with acute or convalescent COVID-19. The material sequenced was peripheral blood. CDR3 sequence: CASTQGGRNTIYF. In DNA, the CDR3 is TGCGCCAGCACCCAGGGAGGGCGAAACACCATATATTTT.